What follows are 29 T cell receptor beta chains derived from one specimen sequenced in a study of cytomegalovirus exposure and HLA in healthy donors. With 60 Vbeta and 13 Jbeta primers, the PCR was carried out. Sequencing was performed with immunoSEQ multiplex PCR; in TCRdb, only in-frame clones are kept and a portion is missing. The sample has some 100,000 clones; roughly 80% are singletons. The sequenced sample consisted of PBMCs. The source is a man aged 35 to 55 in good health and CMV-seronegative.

The CDR3 here is CASSLGRGDTQYF. CDR3 nucleotide sequence: TGCGCCAGCAGCTTGGGACGGGGGGATACGCAGTATTTT. The chain combines TRBV5-1 with TRBJ2-3, with a possible D match to TRBD2 (6 bases). The germline gives CDR1 SGHRS, CDR2 YFSETQ. V lost 0 bases, J lost 6 bases, and 8 bases lay in between. The CDR3 has 13 residues.

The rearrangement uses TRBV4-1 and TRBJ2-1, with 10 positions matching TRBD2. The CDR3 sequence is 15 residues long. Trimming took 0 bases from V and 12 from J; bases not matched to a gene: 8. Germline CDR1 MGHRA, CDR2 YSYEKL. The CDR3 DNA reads TGCGCCAGCAGCCAAGAGCTAGCGGGGGTTAAGGGGCAGTTCTTC. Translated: CASSQELAGVKGQFF.

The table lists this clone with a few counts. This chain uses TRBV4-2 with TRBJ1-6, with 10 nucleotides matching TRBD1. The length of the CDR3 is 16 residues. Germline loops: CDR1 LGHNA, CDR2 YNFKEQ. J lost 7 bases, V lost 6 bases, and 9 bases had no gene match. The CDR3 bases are TGTGCCAGCAGTACAGGGACGGGACAGGGGAATTCACCCCTCCACTTT. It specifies CASSTGTGQGNSPLHF.

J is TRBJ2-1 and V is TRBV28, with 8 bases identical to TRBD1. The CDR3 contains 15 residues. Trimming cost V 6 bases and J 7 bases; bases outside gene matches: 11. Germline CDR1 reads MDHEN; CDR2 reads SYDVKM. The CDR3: CASSDTGGRLNEQFF. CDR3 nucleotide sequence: TGTGCCAGCAGCGATACAGGGGGGAGGTTAAATGAGCAGTTCTTC.

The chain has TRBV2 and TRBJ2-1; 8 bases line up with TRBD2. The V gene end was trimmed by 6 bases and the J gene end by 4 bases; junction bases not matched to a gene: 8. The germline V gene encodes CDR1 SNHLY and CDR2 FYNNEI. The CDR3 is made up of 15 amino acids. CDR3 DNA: TGTGCCAGCAGGGTACCCGGGACTAGTTACAATGAGCAGTTCTTC. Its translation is CASRVPGTSYNEQFF. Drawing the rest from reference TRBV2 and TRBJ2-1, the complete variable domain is EPEVTQTPSHQVTQMGQEVILRCVPISNHLYFYWYRQILGQKVEFLVSFYNNEISEKSEIFDDQFSVERPDGSNFTLKIRSTKLEDSAMYFCASRVPGTSYNEQFFGPGTRLTVL.

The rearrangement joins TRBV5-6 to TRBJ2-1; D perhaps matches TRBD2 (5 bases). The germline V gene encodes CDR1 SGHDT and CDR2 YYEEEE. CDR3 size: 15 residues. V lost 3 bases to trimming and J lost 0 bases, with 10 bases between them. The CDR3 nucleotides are TGTGCCAGCAGCTCCGGGGATGCCTCCTACAATGAGCAGTTCTTC. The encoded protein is CASSSGDASYNEQFF.

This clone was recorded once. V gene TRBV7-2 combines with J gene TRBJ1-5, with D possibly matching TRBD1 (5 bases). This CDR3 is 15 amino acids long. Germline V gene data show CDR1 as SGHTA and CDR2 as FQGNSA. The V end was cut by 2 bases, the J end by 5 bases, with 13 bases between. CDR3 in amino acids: CASSLRQGGDQPQHF. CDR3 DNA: TGTGCCAGCAGCTTAAGGCAGGGAGGAGATCAGCCCCAGCATTTT.

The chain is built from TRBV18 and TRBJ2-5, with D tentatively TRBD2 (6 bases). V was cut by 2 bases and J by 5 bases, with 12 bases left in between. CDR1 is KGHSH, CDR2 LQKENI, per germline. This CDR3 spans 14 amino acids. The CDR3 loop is CASSPDSRGETQYF. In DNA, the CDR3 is TGTGCCAGCTCACCAGACAGCCGGGGGGAGACCCAGTACTTC.

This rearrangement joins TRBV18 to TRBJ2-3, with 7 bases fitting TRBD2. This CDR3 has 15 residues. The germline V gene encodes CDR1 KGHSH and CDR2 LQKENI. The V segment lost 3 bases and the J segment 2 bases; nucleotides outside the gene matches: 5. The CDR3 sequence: CASSPQAGLTDTQYF. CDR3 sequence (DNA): TGTGCCAGCTCACCTCAAGCGGGGCTCACAGATACGCAGTATTTT. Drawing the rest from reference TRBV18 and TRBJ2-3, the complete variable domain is NAGVMQNPRHLVRRRGQEARLRCSPMKGHSHVYWYRQLPEEGLKFMVYLQKENIIDESGMPKERFSAEFPKEGPSILRIQQVVRGDSAAYFCASSPQAGLTDTQYFGPGTRLTVL.

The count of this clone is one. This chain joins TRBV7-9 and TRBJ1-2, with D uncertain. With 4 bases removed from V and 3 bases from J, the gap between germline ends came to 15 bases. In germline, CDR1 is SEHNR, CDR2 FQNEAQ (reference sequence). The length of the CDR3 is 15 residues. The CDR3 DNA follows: TGTGCCAGCAGCTCACATCCACAGCCTTACTATGGCTACACCTTC. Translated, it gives CASSSHPQPYYGYTF.

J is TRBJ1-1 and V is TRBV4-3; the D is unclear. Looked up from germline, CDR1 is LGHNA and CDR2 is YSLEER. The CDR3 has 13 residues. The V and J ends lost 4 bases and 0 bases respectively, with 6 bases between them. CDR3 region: CASSPFLNTEAFF. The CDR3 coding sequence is TGCGCCAGCAGCCCTTTCTTGAACACTGAAGCTTTCTTT.

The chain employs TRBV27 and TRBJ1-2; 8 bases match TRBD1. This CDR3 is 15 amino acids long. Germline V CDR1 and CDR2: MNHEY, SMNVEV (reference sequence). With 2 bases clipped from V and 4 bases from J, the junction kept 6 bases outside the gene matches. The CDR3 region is CASSLQAGGAYGYTF. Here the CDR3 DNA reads TGTGCCAGCAGTTTACAGGCAGGGGGCGCCTATGGCTACACCTTC.

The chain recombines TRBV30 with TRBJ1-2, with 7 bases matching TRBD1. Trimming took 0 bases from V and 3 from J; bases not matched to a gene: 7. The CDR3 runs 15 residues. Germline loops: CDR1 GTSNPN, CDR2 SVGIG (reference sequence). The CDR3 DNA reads TGTGCCTGGAGTGTGACAGGGAGATTGGACTATGGCTACACCTTC. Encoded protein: CAWSVTGRLDYGYTF. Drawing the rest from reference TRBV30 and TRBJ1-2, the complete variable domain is SQTIHQWPATLVQPVGSPLSLECTVEGTSNPNLYWYRQAAGRGLQLLFYSVGIGQISSEVPQNLSASRPQDRQFILSSKKLLLSDSGFYLCAWSVTGRLDYGYTFGSGTRLTVV.

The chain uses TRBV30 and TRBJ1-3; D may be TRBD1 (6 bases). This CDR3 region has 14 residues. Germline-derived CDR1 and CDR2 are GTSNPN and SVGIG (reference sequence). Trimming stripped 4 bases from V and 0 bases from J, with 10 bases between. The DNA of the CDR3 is TGTGCCTGGAATCCAGGGGCCTCTGGAAACACCATATATTTT. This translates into CAWNPGASGNTIYF.

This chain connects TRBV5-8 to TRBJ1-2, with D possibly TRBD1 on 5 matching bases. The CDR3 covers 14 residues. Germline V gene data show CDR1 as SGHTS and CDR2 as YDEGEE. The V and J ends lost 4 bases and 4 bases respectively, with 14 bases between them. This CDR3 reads CASSPQTVIYGYTF. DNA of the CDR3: TGTGCCAGCAGCCCCCAGACAGTGATCTATGGCTACACCTTC.

The CDR3 sequence: CASSMGGDTEAFF. The CDR3 bases are TGTGCCAGTAGTATGGGGGGGGACACTGAAGCTTTCTTT. The V call is TRBV19, the J call TRBJ1-1; a possible D gene is TRBD1 (5 bases). The V end lost 3 bases, the J end lost 3 bases, and 8 bases lay between the germline ends. Germline CDR1 LNHDA, CDR2 SQIVND (reference sequence). The CDR3 is 13 residues long.

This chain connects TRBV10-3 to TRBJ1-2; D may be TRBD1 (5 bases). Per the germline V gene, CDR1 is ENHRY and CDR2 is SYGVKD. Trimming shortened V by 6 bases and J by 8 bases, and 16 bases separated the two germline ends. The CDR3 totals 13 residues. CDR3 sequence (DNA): TGTGCCATCAGCGGGGCGGGGGATGGCGGCTACACCTTC. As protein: CAISGAGDGGYTF.

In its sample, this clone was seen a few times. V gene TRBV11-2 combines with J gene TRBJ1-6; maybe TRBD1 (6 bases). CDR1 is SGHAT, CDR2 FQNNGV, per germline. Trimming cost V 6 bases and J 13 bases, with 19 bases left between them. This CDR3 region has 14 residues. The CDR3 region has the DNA TGTGCCAGCAGTGGCCTCCGGGACACCATCCCCCTCCACTTT. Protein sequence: CASSGLRDTIPLHF.

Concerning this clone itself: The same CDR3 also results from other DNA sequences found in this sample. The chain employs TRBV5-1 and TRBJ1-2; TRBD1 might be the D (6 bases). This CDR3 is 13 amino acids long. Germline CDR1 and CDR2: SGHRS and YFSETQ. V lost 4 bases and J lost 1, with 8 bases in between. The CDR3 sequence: CASSLDSNYGYTF. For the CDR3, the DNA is TGCGCCAGCAGCCTGGACAGTAACTATGGCTACACCTTC.

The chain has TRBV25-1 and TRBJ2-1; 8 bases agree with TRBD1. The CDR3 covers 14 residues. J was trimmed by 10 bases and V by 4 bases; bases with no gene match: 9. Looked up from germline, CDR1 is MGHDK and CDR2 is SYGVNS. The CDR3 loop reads CASSVRQGASEQFF. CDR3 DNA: TGTGCCAGCAGTGTGCGGCAGGGGGCCAGCGAGCAGTTCTTC.

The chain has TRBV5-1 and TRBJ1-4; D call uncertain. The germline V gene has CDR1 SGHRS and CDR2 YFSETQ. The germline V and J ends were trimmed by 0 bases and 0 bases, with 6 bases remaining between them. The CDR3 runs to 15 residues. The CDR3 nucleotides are TGCGCCAGCAGCTTGGGTACTGCAACTAATGAAAAACTGTTTTTT. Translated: CASSLGTATNEKLFF.

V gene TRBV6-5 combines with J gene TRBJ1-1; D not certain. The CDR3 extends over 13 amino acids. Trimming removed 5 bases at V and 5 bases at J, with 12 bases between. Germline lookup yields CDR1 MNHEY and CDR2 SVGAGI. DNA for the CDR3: TGTGCCAGCAGTCCACCCGGGGAAACTGAAGCTTTCTTT. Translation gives CASSPPGETEAFF.

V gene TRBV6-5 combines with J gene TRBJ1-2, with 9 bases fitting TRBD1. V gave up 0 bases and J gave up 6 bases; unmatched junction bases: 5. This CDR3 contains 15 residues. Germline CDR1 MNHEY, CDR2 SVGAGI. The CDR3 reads CASSYSTGTGNGYTF. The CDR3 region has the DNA TGTGCCAGCAGTTACTCAACCGGGACAGGGAATGGCTACACCTTC.

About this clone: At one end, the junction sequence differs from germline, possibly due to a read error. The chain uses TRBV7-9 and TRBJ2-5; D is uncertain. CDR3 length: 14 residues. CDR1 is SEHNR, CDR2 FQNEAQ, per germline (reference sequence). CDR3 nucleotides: TGTTCCAGCACCCTTAAAACAGTTCCAGAGACCCAGTACTTC. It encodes CSSTLKTVPETQYF.

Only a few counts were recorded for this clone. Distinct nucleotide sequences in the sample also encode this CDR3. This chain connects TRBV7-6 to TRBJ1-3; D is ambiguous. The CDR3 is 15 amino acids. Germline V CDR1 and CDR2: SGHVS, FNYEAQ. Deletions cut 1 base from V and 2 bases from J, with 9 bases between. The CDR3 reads CASSLGGIPGNTIYF. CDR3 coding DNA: TGTGCCAGCAGCTTAGGAGGGATACCTGGAAACACCATATATTTT. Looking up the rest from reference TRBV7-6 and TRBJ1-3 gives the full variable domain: GAGVSQSPRYKVTKRGQDVALRCDPISGHVSLYWYRQALGQGPEFLTYFNYEAQQDKSGLPNDRFSAERPEGSISTLTIQRTEQRDSAMYRCASSLGGIPGNTIYFGEGSWLTVV.

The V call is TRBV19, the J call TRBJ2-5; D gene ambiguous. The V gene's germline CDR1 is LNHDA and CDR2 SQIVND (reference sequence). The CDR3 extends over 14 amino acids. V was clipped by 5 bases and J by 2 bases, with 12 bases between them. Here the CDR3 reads CASSRLSSQETQYF. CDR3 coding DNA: TGTGCCAGTAGTCGTTTATCGTCTCAAGAGACCCAGTACTTC.

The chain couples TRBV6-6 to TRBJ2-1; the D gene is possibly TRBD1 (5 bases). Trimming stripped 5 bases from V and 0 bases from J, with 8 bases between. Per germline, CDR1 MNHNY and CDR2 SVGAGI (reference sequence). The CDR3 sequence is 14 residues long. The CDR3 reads CASSRQSSYNEQFF. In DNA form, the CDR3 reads TGTGCCAGCAGTCGACAGAGCTCCTACAATGAGCAGTTCTTC.

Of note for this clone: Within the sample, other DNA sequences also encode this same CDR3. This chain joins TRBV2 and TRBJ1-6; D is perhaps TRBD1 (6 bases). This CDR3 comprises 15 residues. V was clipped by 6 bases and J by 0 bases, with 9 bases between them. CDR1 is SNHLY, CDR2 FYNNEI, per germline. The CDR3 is CASREDSSYNSPLHF. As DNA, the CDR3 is TGTGCCAGCAGAGAGGACAGCTCCTATAATTCACCCCTCCACTTT. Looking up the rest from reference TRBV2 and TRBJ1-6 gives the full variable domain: EPEVTQTPSHQVTQMGQEVILRCVPISNHLYFYWYRQILGQKVEFLVSFYNNEISEKSEIFDDQFSVERPDGSNFTLKIRSTKLEDSAMYFCASREDSSYNSPLHFGNGTRLTVT.

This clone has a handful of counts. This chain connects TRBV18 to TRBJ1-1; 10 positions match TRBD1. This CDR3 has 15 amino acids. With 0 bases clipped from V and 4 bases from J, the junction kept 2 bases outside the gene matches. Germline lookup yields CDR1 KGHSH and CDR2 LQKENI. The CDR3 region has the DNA TGTGCCAGCTCACCACCGGGACAGGGGACCACTGAAGCTTTCTTT. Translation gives CASSPPGQGTTEAFF.